Shown below are 18 T cell receptor beta chains from a single sample sequenced in a study of T-cell reconstitution after alpha-beta-depleted transplantation in children. TCRbeta library construction was performed incorporating unique molecular identifiers. From the PCR reads, TCRdb called clonotypes with MiXCR, one entry per CDR3 protein. Of hundreds of thousands of distinct CDR3 sequences listed, approximately 14% are singletons. The source material was PBMCs, sampled before TCRalphabeta/CD19-depleted stem cell transplant. These receptors came from a girl aged 2-10 years with congenital amegakaryocytic thrombocytopenia, due to receive a stem cell transplant.

This clonotype has just a few counts. This chain links TRBV10-3 with TRBJ2-5; no clear D. V lost 4 bases and J 0 bases, leaving 9 bases between the germline ends. CDR3 size: 14 residues. Germline assignment: CDR1 ENHRY and CDR2 SYGVKD. The CDR3 loop reads CAISGGVYQETQYF. CDR3 in DNA: TGTGCCATCAGTGGTGGCGTGTACCAAGAGACCCAGTACTTC.

This clonotype was found many times. The chain has TRBV5-1 and TRBJ2-3; 7 positions agree with TRBD1. V dropped 6 bases and J dropped 2; count of bases not matched to a gene: 12. CDR1 and CDR2 (germline): SGHRS, YFSETQ. The CDR3 runs 16 residues. The CDR3 sequence: CASKRFGTDDTDTQYF. CDR3 sequence (DNA): TGCGCCAGCAAACGATTCGGGACAGACGACACAGATACGCAGTATTTT.

This clonotype came up many times. This chain links TRBV18 with TRBJ2-1; a possible D gene is TRBD1 (5 bases). The CDR3 has 17 amino acids. Germline V gives CDR1 KGHSH, CDR2 LQKENI. Trimming took off 2 bases at V and 7 bases at J, with 21 bases between the two ends. As DNA, the CDR3 is TGTGCCAGCTCACCAAAAACCACGGGCTTGGCAGGGAATGAGCAGTTCTTC. It encodes CASSPKTTGLAGNEQFF.

This chain uses TRBV20-1 with TRBJ2-5, with D maybe TRBD2 (5 bases). Germline V gives CDR1 DFQATT, CDR2 SNEGSKA (reference sequence). The CDR3 extends over 14 amino acids. Trimming pared 3 bases from V and 2 bases from J, leaving 13 bases between. The DNA for the CDR3 is TGCAGTGCTAGGGCGGGTCTAGTACAAGAGACCCAGTACTTC. Translation: CSARAGLVQETQYF.

This clonotype was detected ten times or more. The chain uses TRBV5-1 and TRBJ2-3; D may match TRBD1 or TRBD2 (5 bases each). The ends were cut back, 2 bases at V and 5 bases at J, with 15 bases in the middle. CDR3 length equals 15 residues. Germline CDR1 and CDR2: SGHRS and YFSETQ. The CDR3 is CASSFTLQGRDTQYF. The CDR3 coding sequence is TGCGCCAGCAGCTTTACTCTTCAGGGACGAGATACGCAGTATTTT.

This clonotype has just a few counts. The chain recombines TRBV4-1 with TRBJ2-7, with D tentatively TRBD1 (5 bases). CDR1 MGHRA and CDR2 YSYEKL come from the germline V gene. The CDR3 spans 13 residues. Trimming pared 2 bases from V and 2 bases from J, leaving 7 bases between. CDR3 DNA sequence: TGCGCCAGCAGCCAATCGACAGCCTACGAGCAGTACTTC. Translated: CASSQSTAYEQYF.

The chain is built from TRBV15 and TRBJ2-4, with D perhaps matching TRBD2 (5 bases). Deletions cut 6 bases from V and 5 bases from J, with 14 bases between. Looked up from germline, CDR1 is LNHNV and CDR2 is YYDKDF (reference sequence). There are 14 residues in the CDR3. CDR3 residues: CATRGVGEENIQYF. The CDR3 nucleotides read TGTGCCACCAGGGGAGTAGGAGAGGAAAACATTCAGTACTTC.

This clonotype was observed a handful of times. This chain links TRBV3-1 with TRBJ2-5; possibly TRBD1 or TRBD2 for D (5 bases each). The CDR3 totals 14 residues. The germline V and J ends were trimmed by 4 bases and 5 bases, with 14 bases remaining between them. Germline V gene lookup returns CDR1 LGHDT and CDR2 YNNKEL (reference sequence). The CDR3 is CASSPPERDETQYF. The CDR3 DNA reads TGTGCCAGCAGCCCTCCCGAGAGGGACGAGACCCAGTACTTC.

This clonotype was observed at least ten times. The V gene is TRBV11-1, the J gene TRBJ2-7; D unresolved. CDR1 is SGHAT and CDR2 is FQDESV in the germline V gene (reference sequence). The CDR3 is made up of 18 amino acids. Between the trimmed V and J ends, which lost 3 bases and 6 bases, there was a span of 27 bases. CDR3: CASSFIEENYSISSEQYF. CDR3 nucleotide sequence: TGTGCCAGCAGCTTTATTGAGGAAAACTACTCAATATCATCCGAGCAGTACTTC.

The rearrangement uses TRBV28 and TRBJ2-7, with D unclear. Germline assignment: CDR1 MDHEN and CDR2 SYDVKM. This CDR3 is 12 amino acids long. Trimming took 8 bases from V and 4 from J, leaving 12 bases between them. CDR3 DNA: TGTGCCAGCGGTCTCACCGCATACGAGCAGTACTTC. Translated, it gives CASGLTAYEQYF.

For the CDR3, the DNA is TGCGCCAGCAGACCGGGGACGTCGGGGGAGACCCAGTACTTC. Translated: CASRPGTSGETQYF. The chain carries TRBV5-1 and TRBJ2-5; either TRBD1 or TRBD2 may supply D (5 bases each). Germline lookup yields CDR1 SGHRS and CDR2 YFSETQ. The CDR3 is 14 residues long. The V end was cut by 5 bases, the J end by 5 bases, with 16 bases between.

This chain links TRBV5-1 with TRBJ2-4; D may be TRBD1 (6 bases). V was pared by 0 bases and J by 7 bases, with 14 bases between. Germline V gene data show CDR1 as SGHRS and CDR2 as YFSETQ. This CDR3 contains 15 residues. CDR3 sequence: CASSLADFQGNIQYF. CDR3 coding DNA: TGCGCCAGCAGCTTGGCCGACTTCCAGGGGAACATTCAGTACTTC.

This clonotype was counted many times. J is TRBJ1-5 and V is TRBV12-3 or TRBV12-4; unclear D gene. The CDR3 sequence is 14 residues long. The V and J ends lost 3 bases and 7 bases respectively, with 13 bases between them. Here the CDR3 reads CASSFGVVGQPQHF. The CDR3 nucleotides read TGTGCCAGCAGTTTCGGGGTAGTGGGACAGCCCCAGCATTTT.

This clonotype appeared many times. V is TRBV20-1 and J is TRBJ2-7, with no clear D. CDR3 size: 11 residues. Germline values: CDR1 DFQATT, CDR2 SNEGSKA (reference sequence). Trimming cost V 1 base and J 3 bases, with 4 bases left between them. The CDR3 nucleotides read TGCAGTGCTAGAGTGGACTACGAGCAGTACTTC. Residues: CSARVDYEQYF.

In this sample, this clonotype turned up many times. The rearrangement links TRBV10-3 to TRBJ1-5; 9 nucleotides align to TRBD1. Trimming at V came to 2 bases and at J to 3 bases, leaving 2 bases not matched to a gene. The CDR3 contains 15 residues. The V gene's germline CDR1 is ENHRY and CDR2 SYGVKD. The CDR3 coding sequence is TGTGCCATCAGTGAGGGGACAGGGATCAATCAGCCCCAGCATTTT. It translates to CAISEGTGINQPQHF.

This clonotype occurred many times. The rearrangement links TRBV2 to TRBJ2-2, with TRBD2 identical over 13 bases. The length of the CDR3 is 14 residues. With V trimmed by 6 bases and J by 5 bases, 0 bases remained unmatched. The germline CDR1 and CDR2 sequences are SNHLY and FYNNEI. The CDR3 DNA reads as TGTGCCAGCAGGGGACTAGCGGGAACCGGGGAGCTGTTTTTT. Encoded protein: CASRGLAGTGELFF.

This clonotype was found many times. The chain joins TRBV18 to TRBJ1-2; D gene uncertain. Trimming cost V 2 bases and J 2 bases, with 12 bases left between them. Germline V lookup: CDR1 KGHSH, CDR2 LQKENI. CDR3 size: 15 residues. The CDR3: CASSPGAEINYGYTF. In DNA form, the CDR3 reads TGTGCCAGCTCACCAGGAGCCGAAATAAACTATGGCTACACCTTC.

This clonotype was observed many times. The chain joins TRBV2 to TRBJ2-1; tentative D call: TRBD2 (6 bases). Trimming left V 7 bases short and J 1 base short, with 11 bases between. The CDR3 loop spans 14 amino acids. The germline gives CDR1 SNHLY, CDR2 FYNNEI. The CDR3 region has the DNA TGTGCCAGCACGGTCCGGGGGTCCTACAATGAGCAGTTCTTC. It encodes CASTVRGSYNEQFF.